The clone carrying this T cell receptor (beta chain) occurred many times. As yet, its antigen is unknown. TCRdb independently ran MiXCR on the 5' RACE reads; one entry per CDR3 protein. The sample holds about 480,000 distinct CDR3 sequences, roughly 15% seen once. CDR1 is SGHRS and CDR2 is YFSETQ in the germline V gene. Trimming removed 4 bases from V and 3 bases from J; junction bases left unmatched: 13. The CDR3 covers 18 residues. This sample was included in a study of CD8 T cells in ankylosing spondylitis. General study points: Clones linked to disease, bearing a CD8+ phenotype, were relatively rare in peripheral blood. A motif of eight highly homologous TCR beta variants was seen as apparently characteristic of ankylosing spondylitis blood.

This TCR derives from a male donor with ankylosing spondylitis. Sequencing used blood, either unsorted or a sorted T cell fraction (not recorded which). J is TRBJ2-3 and V is TRBV5-1, with TRBD2 matching 11 bases. CDR3 bases: TGCGCCAGCAGCGGGGACCGCGCTAGCGGGGGGCGGACAGATACGCAGTATTTT. It specifies CASSGDRASGGRTDTQYF.